The next 23 T cell receptor beta chains were all read from a single sample in a study of blood T cell repertoires in COVID-19. Assay: immunoSEQ multiplex PCR; the TCRdb copy retains only in-frame clones and omits some. This table has tens of thousands of clones, 80% appearing once. Specimen: peripheral blood. Receptors originate from an elderly woman with acute or convalescent COVID-19.

As concerns this clone: Other DNA sequences within the sample encode an identical CDR3. The chain carries TRBV18 and TRBJ2-7, with 10 nucleotides matching TRBD1. This CDR3 has 14 amino acids. Germline loops: CDR1 KGHSH, CDR2 LQKENI. V shed 3 bases, J shed 1 base, and the junction held 0 bases outside the gene matches. The CDR3 spells CASSPGQGSYEQYF. The CDR3 DNA reads TGTGCCAGCTCACCGGGACAGGGGTCCTACGAGCAGTACTTC.

The J gene is TRBJ2-5, the V gene TRBV5-1; 9 bases line up with TRBD2. This CDR3 contains 15 residues. Germline CDR1 and CDR2: SGHRS and YFSETQ. With V trimmed by 0 bases and J by 5 bases, 5 bases remained unmatched. The CDR3 DNA sequence: TGCGCCAGCAGCTTGGAGCTAGCGGGGTCTGAGACCCAGTACTTC. Translation gives CASSLELAGSETQYF.

The V gene is TRBV18, the J gene TRBJ2-1; TRBD2 might be the D (6 bases). V lost 2 bases, J lost 8 bases, and 16 bases lay in between. The CDR3 contains 15 residues. Germline assignment: CDR1 KGHSH and CDR2 LQKENI. The CDR3: CASSPATSLSHEQFF. As DNA, the CDR3 is TGTGCCAGCTCACCAGCGACTAGTCTAAGCCATGAGCAGTTCTTC.

The chain combines TRBV3-1 (or the pseudogene TRBV3-2) with TRBJ2-2, with 12 bases that match TRBD2. The CDR3 covers 17 residues. V lost 6 bases to trimming and J lost 4 bases; unmatched junction nucleotides: 9. The V gene's germline CDR1 is LGHDT and CDR2 YNNKEL (reference sequence). DNA of the CDR3: TGTGCCAGCAGTCCGAAGCTACTAGCGGGAGGCACCGGGGAGCTGTTTTTT. Its protein product is CASSPKLLAGGTGELFF.

The chain recombines TRBV12-3 or TRBV12-4 with TRBJ2-2; TRBD1 aligns across 7 bases. This CDR3 spans 13 amino acids. After removal of 6 bases from V and 9 bases from J, the junction contained 7 bases not matched to a gene. The CDR3 DNA follows: TGTGCCAGCAGCCCCGACAGGGCCCGGGAGCTGTTTTTT. Translation gives CASSPDRARELFF.

This clone was seen once. CDR3 nucleotides: TGTGCCAGTATGTCAGGGGGGAGCTACGAGCAGTACTTC. Amino acids: CASMSGGSYEQYF. The chain combines TRBV19 with TRBJ2-7; weak D call: TRBD1 (7 bases). The V end was cut by 7 bases, the J end by 3 bases, with 13 bases between. In germline, CDR1 is LNHDA, CDR2 SQIVND (reference sequence). The CDR3 runs 13 residues.

The rearrangement links TRBV6-5 to TRBJ1-2; weak D call: TRBD1 (5 bases). Between the trimmed V and J ends, which lost 2 bases and 4 bases, there was a span of 11 bases. CDR3 length: 14 amino acids. Germline V gene lookup returns CDR1 MNHEY and CDR2 SVGAGI. The CDR3 DNA reads as TGTGCCAGCAGTTACGACAGAACTGGCTATGGCTACACCTTC. Its protein product is CASSYDRTGYGYTF.

J is TRBJ2-5 and V is TRBV7-2; the D gene is possibly TRBD2 (5 bases). This CDR3 has 14 amino acids. Trimming took off 5 bases at V and 5 bases at J, with 15 bases between the two ends. CDR1 and CDR2 (germline): SGHTA, FQGNSA. The CDR3 loop is CASSMTQRSETQYF. The CDR3 DNA is TGTGCCAGCAGCATGACCCAGCGGAGCGAGACCCAGTACTTC.

This clone was counted between two and nine times. The rearrangement uses TRBV4-2 and TRBJ2-7, with TRBD2 identical over 7 bases. The CDR3 runs to 15 residues. The V gene's germline CDR1 is LGHNA and CDR2 YNFKEQ. With V trimmed by 5 bases and J by 0 bases, 7 bases remained unmatched. CDR3 region: CASSETSRSSYEQYF. DNA for the CDR3: TGTGCCAGCAGCGAGACTAGCAGGAGCTCCTACGAGCAGTACTTC.

The chain has TRBV27 and TRBJ1-2; 11 bases match TRBD1. Germline V gene lookup returns CDR1 MNHEY and CDR2 SMNVEV (reference sequence). V shed 3 bases, J shed 1 base, and the junction held 7 bases outside the gene matches. This CDR3 contains 17 residues. Here the CDR3 DNA reads TGTGCCAGCAGTTTTTCCCGGACAGGGGGCGGTAACTATGGCTACACCTTC. It codes for CASSFSRTGGGNYGYTF.

The chain employs TRBV5-6 and TRBJ2-2; no definite D call. Trimming cost V 0 bases and J 5 bases, with 14 bases left between them. The CDR3 length is 16 residues. Germline V gene data show CDR1 as SGHDT and CDR2 as YYEEEE. The DNA of the CDR3 is TGTGCCAGCAGCTTGGGCCTAATCTCAAGAACCGGGGAGCTGTTTTTT. Translation gives CASSLGLISRTGELFF.

The chain joins TRBV15 to TRBJ2-3, with 8 bases aligning to TRBD2. This CDR3 spans 16 amino acids. CDR1 is LNHNV and CDR2 is YYDKDF in the germline V gene (reference sequence). The V and J ends lost 3 bases and 4 bases, in that order; junction bases with no gene match: 9. CDR3 sequence reads: CATSRRTAGGADTQYF. CDR3 bases: TGTGCCACCAGCAGGAGGACGGCGGGGGGAGCAGATACGCAGTATTTT.

This clone came up a few times. V and J are TRBV7-9 and TRBJ2-5; no clear D gene. V lost 1 base, J lost 5 bases, and 5 bases lay in between. The germline V gene has CDR1 SEHNR and CDR2 FQNEAQ (reference sequence). The CDR3 is 12 amino acids. The CDR3 DNA follows: TGTGCCAGCAGCTTAGTTGCGGAGACCCAGTACTTC. This sequence encodes CASSLVAETQYF.

This chain uses TRBV7-9 with TRBJ2-1; a possible D gene is TRBD1 (8 bases). The CDR3 spans 15 residues. V lost 7 bases to trimming and J lost 8 bases, with 21 bases between them. Germline loops: CDR1 SEHNR, CDR2 FQNEAQ (reference sequence). The CDR3 spells CASTGGQGAQDEQFF. DNA of the CDR3: TGTGCCAGCACCGGGGGGCAGGGGGCGCAGGATGAGCAGTTCTTC. Supplemented by reference TRBV7-9 and TRBJ2-1, the full variable domain reads DTGVSQNPRHKITKRGQNVTFRCDPISEHNRLYWYRQTLGQGPEFLTYFQNEAQLEKSRLLSDRFSAERPKGSFSTLEIQRTEQGDSAMYLCASTGGQGAQDEQFFGPGTRLTVL.

This clone showed up just once. This rearrangement joins TRBV5-1 to TRBJ1-2; 8 bases line up with TRBD1. The CDR3 extends over 14 amino acids. Germline CDR1 SGHRS, CDR2 YFSETQ. V lost 4 bases to trimming and J lost 4 bases; unmatched junction nucleotides: 6. CDR3 sequence: CASSPGTGLYGYTF. CDR3 coding DNA: TGCGCCAGCAGCCCCGGGACAGGACTCTATGGCTACACCTTC.

The chain employs TRBV11-3 and TRBJ2-2; perhaps TRBD2 as D (6 bases). Germline V lookup: CDR1 SGHNT, CDR2 YENEEA. There are 14 residues in the CDR3. V lost 3 bases, J lost 3 bases, and 8 bases lay in between. The CDR3, as DNA: TGTGCCAGCAGCTTGGAGGGTCACACCGGGGAGCTGTTTTTT. Its translation: CASSLEGHTGELFF. Drawing the rest from reference TRBV11-3 and TRBJ2-2, the complete variable domain is EAGVVQSPRYKIIEKKQPVAFWCNPISGHNTLYWYLQNLGQGPELLIRYENEEAVDDSQLPKDRFSAERLKGVDSTLKIQPAELGDSAVYLCASSLEGHTGELFFGEGSRLTVL.

This chain's CDR3 is CASSQSSPEQYF. The CDR3 DNA reads as TGTGCCAGCAGCCAATCGAGCCCCGAGCAGTACTTC. The V gene is TRBV14, the J gene TRBJ2-7, with D unclear. Trimming stripped 2 bases from V and 6 bases from J, with 8 bases between. CDR3 length: 12 residues. In germline, CDR1 is SGHDN, CDR2 FVKESK.

The table lists this clone with a count of one. V is TRBV5-5 and J is TRBJ1-1, with no clear D. Germline CDR1 and CDR2: SGHKS and YYEKEE (reference sequence). There are 12 residues in the CDR3. The ends were cut back, 1 base at V and 8 bases at J, with 9 bases in the middle. The CDR3 coding sequence is TGTGCCAGCAGCTTGATCGTGGAGGAAGCTTTCTTT. Its translation: CASSLIVEEAFF.

The chain recombines TRBV4-1 with TRBJ1-4; D remains unclear. V was pared by 2 bases and J by 5 bases, with 15 bases between. CDR3 length equals 16 residues. The V gene's germline CDR1 is MGHRA and CDR2 YSYEKL. The CDR3, as DNA: TGCGCCAGCAGCCAACAGCACCGACTCCAAAATGAAAAACTGTTTTTT. Its translation is CASSQQHRLQNEKLFF.

This chain connects TRBV5-1 to TRBJ2-1; a weak D match, TRBD2 (5 bases). Per germline, CDR1 SGHRS and CDR2 YFSETQ. The ends were cut back, 0 bases at V and 4 bases at J, with 14 bases in the middle. This CDR3 has 16 residues. The CDR3 sequence is CASSLVDGLLYNEQFF. DNA of the CDR3: TGCGCCAGCAGCTTGGTAGACGGACTGTTATACAATGAGCAGTTCTTC.

V and J are TRBV18 and TRBJ2-7; 8 nucleotides match TRBD2. From germline, CDR1 is KGHSH and CDR2 LQKENI. V lost 3 bases, J lost 3 bases, and 4 bases stayed unmatched. This CDR3 comprises 14 residues. CDR3 in amino acids: CASSPPGGHYEQYF. The CDR3 DNA is TGTGCCAGCTCACCGCCGGGAGGGCACTACGAGCAGTACTTC. The whole variable domain, remainder taken from reference TRBV18 and TRBJ2-7, is NAGVMQNPRHLVRRRGQEARLRCSPMKGHSHVYWYRQLPEEGLKFMVYLQKENIIDESGMPKERFSAEFPKEGPSILRIQQVVRGDSAAYFCASSPPGGHYEQYFGPGTRLTVT.

The chain links TRBV4-1 to TRBJ2-3, with D perhaps TRBD1 (5 bases). CDR3 size: 16 residues. V shed 4 bases and J shed 1 base, with 15 bases lying between them. Germline V lookup: CDR1 MGHRA, CDR2 YSYEKL. CDR3 region: CASSPGLGYGTDTQYF. The CDR3 DNA follows: TGCGCCAGCAGCCCAGGGCTTGGGTACGGCACAGATACGCAGTATTTT.

The table lists this clone with a count of one. V gene TRBV11-1 combines with J gene TRBJ2-7, with 9 bases fitting TRBD1. This CDR3 region has 15 residues. Germline V gives CDR1 SGHAT, CDR2 FQDESV (reference sequence). Trimming at V came to 5 bases and at J to 0 bases, leaving 5 bases not matched to a gene. The CDR3 region is CASSKDRGSSYEQYF. The CDR3 DNA sequence: TGTGCCAGCAGCAAAGACAGGGGGAGCTCCTACGAGCAGTACTTC. Drawing the rest from reference TRBV11-1 and TRBJ2-7, the complete variable domain is EAEVAQSPRYKITEKSQAVAFWCDPISGHATLYWYRQILGQGPELLVQFQDESVVDDSQLPKDRFSAERLKGVDSTLKIQPAELGDSAMYLCASSKDRGSSYEQYFGPGTRLTVT.